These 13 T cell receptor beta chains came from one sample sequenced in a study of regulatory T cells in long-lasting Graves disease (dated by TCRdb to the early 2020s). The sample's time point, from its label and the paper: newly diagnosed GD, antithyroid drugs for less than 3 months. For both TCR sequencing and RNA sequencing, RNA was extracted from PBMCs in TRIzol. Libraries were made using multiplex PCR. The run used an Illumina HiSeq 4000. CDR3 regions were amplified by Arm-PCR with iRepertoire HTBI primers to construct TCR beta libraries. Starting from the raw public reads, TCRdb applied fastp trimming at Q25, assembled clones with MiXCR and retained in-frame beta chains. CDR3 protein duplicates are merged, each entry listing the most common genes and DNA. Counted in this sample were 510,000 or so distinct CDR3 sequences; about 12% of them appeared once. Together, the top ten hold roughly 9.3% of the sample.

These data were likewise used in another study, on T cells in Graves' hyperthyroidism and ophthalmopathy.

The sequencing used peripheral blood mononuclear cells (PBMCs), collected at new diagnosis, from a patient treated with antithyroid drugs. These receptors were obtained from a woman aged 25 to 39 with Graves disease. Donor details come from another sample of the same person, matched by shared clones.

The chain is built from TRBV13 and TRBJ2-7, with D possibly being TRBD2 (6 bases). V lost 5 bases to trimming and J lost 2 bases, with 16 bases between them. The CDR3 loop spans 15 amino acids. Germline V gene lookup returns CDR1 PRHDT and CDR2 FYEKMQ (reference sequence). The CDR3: CASSRTKPTPYEQYF. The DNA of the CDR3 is TGTGCCAGCAGCCGGACTAAACCGACCCCCTACGAGCAGTACTTC.

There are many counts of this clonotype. CDR3 amino acids: CSARWQGAGEQYF. The CDR3 bases are TGCAGTGCTAGATGGCAGGGGGCAGGGGAGCAGTACTTC. The V call is TRBV20-1, the J call TRBJ2-7; 8 bases align to TRBD1. Trimming removed 2 bases from V and 7 bases from J; junction bases left unmatched: 7. Germline CDR1 is DFQATT and CDR2 is SNEGSKA (reference sequence). The CDR3 length is 13 residues.

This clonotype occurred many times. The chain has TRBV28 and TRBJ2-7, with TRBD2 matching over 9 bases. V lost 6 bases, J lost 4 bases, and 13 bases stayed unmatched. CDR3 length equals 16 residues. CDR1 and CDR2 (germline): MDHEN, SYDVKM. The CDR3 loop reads CASSLLAGDAPYEQYF. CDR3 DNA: TGTGCCAGCAGCCTCTTAGCGGGAGATGCGCCGTACGAGCAGTACTTC. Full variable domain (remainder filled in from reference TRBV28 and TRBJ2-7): DVKVTQSSRYLVKRTGEKVFLECVQDMDHENMFWYRQDPGLGLRLIYFSYDVKMKEKGDIPEGYSVSREKKERFSLILESASTNQTSMYLCASSLLAGDAPYEQYFGPGTRLTVT.

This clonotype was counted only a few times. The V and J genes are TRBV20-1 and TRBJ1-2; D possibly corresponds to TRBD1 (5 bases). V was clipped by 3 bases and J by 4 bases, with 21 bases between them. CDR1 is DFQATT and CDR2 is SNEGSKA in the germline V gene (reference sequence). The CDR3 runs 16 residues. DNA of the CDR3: TGCAGTGCTAGCCCTCTGGATTCCCCTAGGGGCTATGGCTACACCTTC. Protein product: CSASPLDSPRGYGYTF.

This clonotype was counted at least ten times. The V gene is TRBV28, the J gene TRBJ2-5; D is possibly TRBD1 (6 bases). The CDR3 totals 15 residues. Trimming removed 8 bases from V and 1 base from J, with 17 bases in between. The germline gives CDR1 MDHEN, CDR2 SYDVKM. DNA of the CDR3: TGTGCCAGCGGCTCCCAGGGGACCTCCCAAGAGACCCAGTACTTC. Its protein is CASGSQGTSQETQYF.

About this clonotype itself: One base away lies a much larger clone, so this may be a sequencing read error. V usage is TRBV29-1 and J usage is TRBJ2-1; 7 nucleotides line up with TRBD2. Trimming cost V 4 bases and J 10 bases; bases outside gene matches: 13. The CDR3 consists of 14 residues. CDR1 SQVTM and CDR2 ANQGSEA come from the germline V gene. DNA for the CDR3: TGCAGCGTTGCGGGCGGGAGAGGGAGATACGAGCAGTTCTTC. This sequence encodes CSVAGGRGRYEQFF.

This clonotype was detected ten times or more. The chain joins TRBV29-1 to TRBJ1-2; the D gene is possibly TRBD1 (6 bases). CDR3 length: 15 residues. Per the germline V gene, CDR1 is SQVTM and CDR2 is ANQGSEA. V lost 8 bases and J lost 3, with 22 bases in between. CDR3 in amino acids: CSTGASWADYYGYTF. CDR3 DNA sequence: TGCAGCACGGGGGCTTCCTGGGCGGACTACTATGGCTACACCTTC.

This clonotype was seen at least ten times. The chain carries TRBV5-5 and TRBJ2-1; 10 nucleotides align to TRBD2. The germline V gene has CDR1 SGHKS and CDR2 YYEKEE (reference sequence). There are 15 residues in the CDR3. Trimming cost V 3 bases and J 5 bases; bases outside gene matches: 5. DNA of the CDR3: TGTGCCAGCAGCTCTCGAGCGGGAGGGGACAATGAGCAGTTCTTC. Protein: CASSSRAGGDNEQFF.

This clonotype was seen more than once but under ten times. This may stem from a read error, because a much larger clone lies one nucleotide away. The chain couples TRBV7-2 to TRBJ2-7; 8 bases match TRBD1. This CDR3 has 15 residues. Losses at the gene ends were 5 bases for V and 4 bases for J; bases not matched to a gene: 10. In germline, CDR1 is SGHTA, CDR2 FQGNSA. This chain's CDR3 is CASSRPGTGQYEQYF. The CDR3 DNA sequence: TGTGCCAGCAGCCGCCCGGGGACAGGACAATACGAGCAGTACTTC.

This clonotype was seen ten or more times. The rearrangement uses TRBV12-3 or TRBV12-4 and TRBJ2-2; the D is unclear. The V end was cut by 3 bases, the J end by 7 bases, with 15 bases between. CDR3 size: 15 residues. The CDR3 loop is CASSFMSSGGGELFF. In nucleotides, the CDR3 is TGTGCCAGCAGTTTCATGTCCTCCGGCGGCGGGGAGCTGTTTTTT.

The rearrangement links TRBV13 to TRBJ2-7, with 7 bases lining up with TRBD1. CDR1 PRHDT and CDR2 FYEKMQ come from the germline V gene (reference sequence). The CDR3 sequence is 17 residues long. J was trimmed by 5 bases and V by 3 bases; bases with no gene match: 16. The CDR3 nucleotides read TGTGCCAGCAGCTTGGCCCACCCTCGACAGGGTAAAAACGAGCAGTACTTC. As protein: CASSLAHPRQGKNEQYF.

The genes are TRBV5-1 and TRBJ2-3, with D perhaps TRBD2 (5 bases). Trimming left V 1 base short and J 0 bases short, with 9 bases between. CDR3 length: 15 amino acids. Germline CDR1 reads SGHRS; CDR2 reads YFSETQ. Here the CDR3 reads CASSLHPGSTDTQYF. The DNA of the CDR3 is TGCGCCAGCAGCTTGCACCCGGGAAGCACAGATACGCAGTATTTT.

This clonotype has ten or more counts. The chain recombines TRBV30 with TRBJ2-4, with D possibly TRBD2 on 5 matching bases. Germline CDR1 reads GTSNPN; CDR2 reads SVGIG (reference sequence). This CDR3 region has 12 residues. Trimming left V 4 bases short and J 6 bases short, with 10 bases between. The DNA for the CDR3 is TGTGCCTGGAATTCTGGACTAAACATTCAGTACTTC. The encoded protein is CAWNSGLNIQYF.